The entry below describes one T cell receptor (beta chain). Being one base from a much bigger clone, this may be a read error. This entry is derived from a study of blood T cells in healthy people across ages. Sample-barcoded 5' priming and a J-beta primer mix drove a second PCR of roughly 7 to 11 cycles. TCRdb independently ran MiXCR on the 5' RACE reads; one entry per CDR3 protein. The data show 800,000 or so distinct CDR3 sequences, more than 35% seen once. Germline V gene data show CDR1 as DFQATT and CDR2 as SNEGSKA (reference sequence). This CDR3 has 15 amino acids. The sequenced sample consisted of blood. The origin of this receptor is a man older than 75 in good health. The chain carries TRBV20-1 and TRBJ2-1; TRBD2 matches at 7 bases. The CDR3 nucleotides read TGCTGTGCCGAATCTGTGGGGGAGGGATACAATGAGCAGTTCTTC. Translation gives CCAESVGEGYNEQFF.